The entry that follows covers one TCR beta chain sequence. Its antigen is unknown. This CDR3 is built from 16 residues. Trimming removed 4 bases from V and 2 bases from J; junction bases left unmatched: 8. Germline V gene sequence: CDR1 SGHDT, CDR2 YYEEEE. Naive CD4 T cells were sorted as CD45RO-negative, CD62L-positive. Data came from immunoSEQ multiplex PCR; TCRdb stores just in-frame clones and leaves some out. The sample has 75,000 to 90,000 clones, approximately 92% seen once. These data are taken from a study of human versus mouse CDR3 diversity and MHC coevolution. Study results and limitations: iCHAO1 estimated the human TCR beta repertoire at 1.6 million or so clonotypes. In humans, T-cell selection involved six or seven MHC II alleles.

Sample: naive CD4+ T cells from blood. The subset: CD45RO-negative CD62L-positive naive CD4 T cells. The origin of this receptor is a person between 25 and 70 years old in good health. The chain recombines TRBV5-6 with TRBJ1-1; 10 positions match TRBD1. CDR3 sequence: CASSLDRGTLNTEAFF. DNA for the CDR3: TGTGCCAGCAGCCTGGACAGGGGGACTTTAAACACTGAAGCTTTCTTT.